This T cell receptor beta chain originates from a study of T cells after yellow fever vaccination. The V gene's germline CDR1 is GTSNPN and CDR2 SVGIG (reference sequence). The CDR3 extends over 12 amino acids. The V gene lost 2 bases and the J gene lost 4 bases, with 7 bases spanning the gap. TCRdb re-derived calls from the 5' RACE reads in MiXCR, one entry per CDR3 protein. The sample has 13,000 or so distinct CDR3 sequences, roughly 4.6% seen once. In this sample, this clonotype turned up many times. The chain links TRBV30 to TRBJ2-3; no clear D gene. Specimen: PBMCs, either bulk or a sorted T-cell subset (CD4+, CD8+, memory, or dextramer-sorted; not recorded which), collected 45 days after the yellow fever booster vaccination. This receptor was identified in a man aged 25-40 years who received the YFV17D yellow fever vaccine. The CDR3 coding sequence is TGTGCCTGGAGTCCACTTGCAGATACGCAGTATTTT. It translates to CAWSPLADTQYF.